This TCR beta chain was identified during a study of CD8 T cells in ankylosing spondylitis. Notes on the study in general: Ankylosing spondylitis blood seemed to carry a telltale TCR beta motif made of seven or eight highly homologous variants.

Researchers built TCR beta libraries using quantitative 5'-RACE with molecular barcodes. One entry per CDR3 protein results from TCRdb running MiXCR on the 5' RACE reads. Counted here are approximately 520,000 distinct CDR3 sequences, roughly 5% occurring once; the ten biggest clones make up roughly 3.5%. The V and J ends lost 4 bases and 2 bases respectively, with 4 bases between them. From germline, CDR1 is SGHRS and CDR2 YFSETQ. The CDR3 length is 11 residues. This clonotype was seen only once. Its antigen is undetermined. The chain links TRBV5-1 to TRBJ2-7; no clear D. The sequenced sample was blood, either unsorted or a sorted T cell fraction (not recorded which). The origin of this receptor is a male donor with ankylosing spondylitis. DNA of the CDR3: TGCGCCAGCAGCGGACCCTACGAGCAGTACTTC. This translates into CASSGPYEQYF.